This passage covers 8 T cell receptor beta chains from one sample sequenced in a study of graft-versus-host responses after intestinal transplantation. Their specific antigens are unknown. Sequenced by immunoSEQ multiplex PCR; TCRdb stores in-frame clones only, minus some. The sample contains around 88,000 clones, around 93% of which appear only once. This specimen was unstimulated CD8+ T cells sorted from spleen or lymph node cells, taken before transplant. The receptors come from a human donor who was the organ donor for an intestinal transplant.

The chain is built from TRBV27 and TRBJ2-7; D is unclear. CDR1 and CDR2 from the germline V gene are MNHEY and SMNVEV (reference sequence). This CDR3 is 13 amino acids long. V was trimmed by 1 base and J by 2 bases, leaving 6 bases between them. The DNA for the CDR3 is TGTGCCAGCAGTTTATGGTTTCCCTACGAGCAGTACTTC. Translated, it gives CASSLWFPYEQYF.

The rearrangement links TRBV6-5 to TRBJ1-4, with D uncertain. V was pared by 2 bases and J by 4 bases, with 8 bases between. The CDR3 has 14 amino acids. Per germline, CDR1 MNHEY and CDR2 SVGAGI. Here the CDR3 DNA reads TGTGCCAGCAGTTACGGCCTGTTTAATGAAAAACTGTTTTTT. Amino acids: CASSYGLFNEKLFF.

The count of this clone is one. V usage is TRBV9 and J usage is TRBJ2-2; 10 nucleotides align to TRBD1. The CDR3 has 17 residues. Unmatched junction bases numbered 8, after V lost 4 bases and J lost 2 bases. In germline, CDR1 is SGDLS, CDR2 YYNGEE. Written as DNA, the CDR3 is TGTGCCAGCAGCATATCCGGGACAGGGGTTAACACCGGGGAGCTGTTTTTT. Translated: CASSISGTGVNTGELFF.

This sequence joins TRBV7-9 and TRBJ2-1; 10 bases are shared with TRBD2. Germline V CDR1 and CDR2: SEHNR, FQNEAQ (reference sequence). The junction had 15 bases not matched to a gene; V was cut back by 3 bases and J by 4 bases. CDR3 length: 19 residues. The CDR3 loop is CASSFPGLATGAGYNEQFF. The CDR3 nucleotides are TGTGCCAGCAGCTTCCCGGGACTAGCGACAGGAGCTGGTTACAATGAGCAGTTCTTC.

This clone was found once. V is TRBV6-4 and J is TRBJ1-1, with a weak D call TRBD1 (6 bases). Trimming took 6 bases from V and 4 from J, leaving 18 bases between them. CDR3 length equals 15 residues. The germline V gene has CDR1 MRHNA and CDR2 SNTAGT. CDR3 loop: CASSTNIQGPTEAFF. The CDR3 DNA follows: TGTGCCAGCAGCACAAATATTCAGGGGCCCACTGAAGCTTTCTTT.

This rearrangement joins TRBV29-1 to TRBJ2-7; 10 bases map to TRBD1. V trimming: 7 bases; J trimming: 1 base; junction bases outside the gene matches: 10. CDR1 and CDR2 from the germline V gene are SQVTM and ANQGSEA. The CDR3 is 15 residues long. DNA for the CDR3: TGCAGCGCTCGAGGATCGGACAGGGGGTCCTACGAGCAGTACTTC. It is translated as CSARGSDRGSYEQYF.

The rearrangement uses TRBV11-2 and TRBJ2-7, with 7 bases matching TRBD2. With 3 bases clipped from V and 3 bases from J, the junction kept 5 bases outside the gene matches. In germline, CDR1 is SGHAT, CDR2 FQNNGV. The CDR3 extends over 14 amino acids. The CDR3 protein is CASSFAGVSYEQYF. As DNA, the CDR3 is TGTGCCAGCAGCTTCGCGGGAGTTAGCTACGAGCAGTACTTC.

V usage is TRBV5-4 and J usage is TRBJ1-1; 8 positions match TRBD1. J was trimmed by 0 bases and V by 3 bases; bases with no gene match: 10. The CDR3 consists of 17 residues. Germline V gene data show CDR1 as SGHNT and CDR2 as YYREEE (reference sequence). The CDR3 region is CASSWPGTGKVNTEAFF. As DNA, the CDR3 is TGTGCCAGCAGCTGGCCGGGGACAGGCAAGGTGAACACTGAAGCTTTCTTT. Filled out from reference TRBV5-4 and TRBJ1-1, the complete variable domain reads ETGVTQSPTHLIKTRGQQVTLRCSSQSGHNTVSWYQQALGQGPQFIFQYYREEENGRGNFPPRFSGLQFPNYSSELNVNALELDDSALYLCASSWPGTGKVNTEAFFGQGTRLTVV.